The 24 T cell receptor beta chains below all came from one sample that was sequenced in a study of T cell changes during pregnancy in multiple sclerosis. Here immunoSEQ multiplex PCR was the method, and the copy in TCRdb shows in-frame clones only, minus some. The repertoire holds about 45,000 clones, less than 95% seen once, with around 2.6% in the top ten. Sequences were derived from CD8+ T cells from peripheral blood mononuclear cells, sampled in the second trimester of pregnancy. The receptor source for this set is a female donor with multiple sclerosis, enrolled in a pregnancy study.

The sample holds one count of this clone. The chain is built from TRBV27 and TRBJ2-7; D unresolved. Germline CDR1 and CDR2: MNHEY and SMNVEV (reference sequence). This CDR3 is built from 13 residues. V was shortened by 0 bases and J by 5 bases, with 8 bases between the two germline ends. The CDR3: CASSLSAADEQYF. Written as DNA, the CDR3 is TGTGCCAGCAGTTTATCGGCCGCCGACGAGCAGTACTTC.

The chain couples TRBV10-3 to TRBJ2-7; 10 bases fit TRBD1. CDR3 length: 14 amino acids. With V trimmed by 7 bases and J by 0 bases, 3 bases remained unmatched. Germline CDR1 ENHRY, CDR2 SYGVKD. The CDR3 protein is CAIMGQGSSYEQYF. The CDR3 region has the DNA TGTGCCATCATGGGACAGGGGTCCTCCTACGAGCAGTACTTC.

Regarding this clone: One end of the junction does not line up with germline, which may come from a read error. The chain's CDR3 is CASSLLAPQETQYF. The DNA of the CDR3 is TGTGCTAGCAGCTTACTAGCGCCCCAAGAGACCCAGTACTTC. The chain combines TRBV7-7 with TRBJ2-5; 7 bases agree with TRBD2. This CDR3 spans 14 amino acids. Germline CDR1 SSHAT, CDR2 FNYEAQ (reference sequence).

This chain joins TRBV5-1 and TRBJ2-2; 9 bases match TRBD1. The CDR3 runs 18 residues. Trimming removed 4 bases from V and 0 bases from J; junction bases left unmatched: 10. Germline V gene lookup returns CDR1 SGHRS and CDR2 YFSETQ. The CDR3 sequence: CASSPLPGQGPNTGELFF. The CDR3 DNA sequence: TGCGCCAGCAGCCCGTTACCGGGACAGGGACCGAACACCGGGGAGCTGTTTTTT.

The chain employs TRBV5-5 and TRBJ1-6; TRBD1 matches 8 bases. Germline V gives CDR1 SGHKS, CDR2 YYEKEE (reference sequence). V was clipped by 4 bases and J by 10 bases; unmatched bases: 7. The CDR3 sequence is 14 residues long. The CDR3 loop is CASSPDRVGSPLHF. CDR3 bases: TGTGCCAGCAGCCCGGACAGGGTCGGCTCACCCCTCCACTTT.

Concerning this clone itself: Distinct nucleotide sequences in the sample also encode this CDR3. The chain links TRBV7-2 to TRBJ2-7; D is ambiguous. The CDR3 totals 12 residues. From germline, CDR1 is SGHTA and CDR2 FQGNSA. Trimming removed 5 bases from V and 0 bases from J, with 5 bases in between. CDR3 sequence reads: CASSPSSYEQYF. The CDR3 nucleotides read TGTGCCAGCAGCCCCTCCTCCTACGAGCAGTACTTC. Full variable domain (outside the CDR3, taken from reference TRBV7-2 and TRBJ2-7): GAGVSQSPSNKVTEKGKDVELRCDPISGHTALYWYRQSLGQGLEFLIYFQGNSAPDKSGLPSDRFSAERTGGSVSTLTIQRTQQEDSAVYLCASSPSSYEQYFGPGTRLTVT.

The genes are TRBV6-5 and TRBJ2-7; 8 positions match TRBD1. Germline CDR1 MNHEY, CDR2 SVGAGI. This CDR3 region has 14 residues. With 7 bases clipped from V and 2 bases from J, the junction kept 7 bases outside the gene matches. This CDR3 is CASTPDRVPYEQYF. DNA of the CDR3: TGTGCCAGCACCCCGGACAGGGTCCCCTACGAGCAGTACTTC.

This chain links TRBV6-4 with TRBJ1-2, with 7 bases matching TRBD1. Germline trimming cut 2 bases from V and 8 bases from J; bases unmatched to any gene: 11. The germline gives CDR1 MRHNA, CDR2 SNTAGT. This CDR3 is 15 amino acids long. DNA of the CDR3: TGTGCCAGCAGTGACGGAGGAGGGGGCAGCGGGGGCTACACCTTC. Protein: CASSDGGGGSGGYTF.

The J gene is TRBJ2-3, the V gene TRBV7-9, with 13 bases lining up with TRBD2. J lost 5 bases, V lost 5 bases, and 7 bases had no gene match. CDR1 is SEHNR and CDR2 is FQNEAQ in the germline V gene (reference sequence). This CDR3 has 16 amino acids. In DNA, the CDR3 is TGTGCCAGCAGCCCAACTAGCGGGGGGGCCATAGATACGCAGTATTTT. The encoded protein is CASSPTSGGAIDTQYF.

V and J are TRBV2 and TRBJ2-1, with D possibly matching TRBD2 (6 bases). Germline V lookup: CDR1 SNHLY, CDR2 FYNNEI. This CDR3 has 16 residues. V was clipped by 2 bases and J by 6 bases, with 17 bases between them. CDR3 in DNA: TGTGCCAGCAGTGAAATCAGGGTTCTCGGGGGCAATGAGCAGTTCTTC. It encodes CASSEIRVLGGNEQFF.

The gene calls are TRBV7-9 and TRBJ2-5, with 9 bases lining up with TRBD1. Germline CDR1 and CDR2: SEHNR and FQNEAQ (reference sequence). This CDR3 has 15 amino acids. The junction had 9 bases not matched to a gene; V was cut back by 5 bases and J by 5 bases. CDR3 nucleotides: TGTGCCAGCAGCACAAGGGACAGGGCTTGGGAGACCCAGTACTTC. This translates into CASSTRDRAWETQYF.

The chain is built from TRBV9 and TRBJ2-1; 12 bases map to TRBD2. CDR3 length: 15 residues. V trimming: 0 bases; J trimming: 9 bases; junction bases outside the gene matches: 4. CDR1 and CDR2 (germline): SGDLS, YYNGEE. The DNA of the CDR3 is TGTGCCAGCAGCGTAGGGCTAGCGGGGGGGTTTGAGCAGTTCTTC. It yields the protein CASSVGLAGGFEQFF.

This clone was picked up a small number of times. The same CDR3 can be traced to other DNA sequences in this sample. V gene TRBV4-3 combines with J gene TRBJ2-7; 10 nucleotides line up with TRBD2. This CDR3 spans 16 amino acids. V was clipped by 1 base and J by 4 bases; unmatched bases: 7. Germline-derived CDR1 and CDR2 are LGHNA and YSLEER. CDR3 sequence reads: CASSQGLAGEGYEQYF. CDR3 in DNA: TGCGCCAGCAGCCAAGGGCTAGCGGGGGAGGGATACGAGCAGTACTTC.

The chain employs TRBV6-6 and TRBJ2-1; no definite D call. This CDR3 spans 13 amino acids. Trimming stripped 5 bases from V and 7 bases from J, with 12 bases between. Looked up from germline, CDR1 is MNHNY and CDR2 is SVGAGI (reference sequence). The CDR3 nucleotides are TGTGCCAGCAGTGTACTTTACCTTAATGAGCAGTTCTTC. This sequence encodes CASSVLYLNEQFF.

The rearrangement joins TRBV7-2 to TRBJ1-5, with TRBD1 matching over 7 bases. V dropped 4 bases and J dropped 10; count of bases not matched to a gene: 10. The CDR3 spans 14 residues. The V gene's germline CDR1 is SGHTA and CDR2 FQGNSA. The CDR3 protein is CASSSGQAPRPQHF. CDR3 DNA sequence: TGTGCCAGCAGCTCCGGACAGGCCCCGCGACCCCAGCATTTT.

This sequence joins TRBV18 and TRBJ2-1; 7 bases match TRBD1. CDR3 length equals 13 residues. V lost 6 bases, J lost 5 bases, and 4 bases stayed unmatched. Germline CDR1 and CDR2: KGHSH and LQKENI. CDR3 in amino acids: CASSHGTDNEQFF. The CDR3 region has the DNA TGTGCCAGCTCTCACGGGACAGACAATGAGCAGTTCTTC.

The CDR3 loop is CASSPPEGGTYNEQFF. The CDR3 DNA reads as TGTGCCAGCTCACCACCGGAGGGTGGGACCTACAATGAGCAGTTCTTC. The chain links TRBV18 to TRBJ2-1, with a possible D match to TRBD2 (6 bases). CDR1 KGHSH and CDR2 LQKENI come from the germline V gene. V was cut by 0 bases and J by 2 bases, with 11 bases left in between. The CDR3 contains 16 residues.

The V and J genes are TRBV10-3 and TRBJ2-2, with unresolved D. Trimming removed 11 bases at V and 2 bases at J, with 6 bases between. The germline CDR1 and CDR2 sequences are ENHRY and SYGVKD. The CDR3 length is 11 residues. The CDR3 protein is CAVTNTGELFF. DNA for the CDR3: TGTGCCGTAACAAACACCGGGGAGCTGTTTTTT.

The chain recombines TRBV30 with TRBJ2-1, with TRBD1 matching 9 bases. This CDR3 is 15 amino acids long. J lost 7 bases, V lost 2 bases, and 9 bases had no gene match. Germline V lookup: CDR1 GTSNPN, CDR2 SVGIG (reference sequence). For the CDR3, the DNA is TGTGCCTGGAGTCCTCCCGGGACAGGGTGGAATGAGCAGTTCTTC. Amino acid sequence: CAWSPPGTGWNEQFF.

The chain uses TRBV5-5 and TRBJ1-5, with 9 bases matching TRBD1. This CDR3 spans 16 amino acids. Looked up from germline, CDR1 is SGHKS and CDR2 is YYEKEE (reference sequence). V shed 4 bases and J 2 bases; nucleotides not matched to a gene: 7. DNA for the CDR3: TGTGCCAGCAGCGTCGACAGGGGGGGAGGCAATCAGCCCCAGCATTTT. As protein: CASSVDRGGGNQPQHF.

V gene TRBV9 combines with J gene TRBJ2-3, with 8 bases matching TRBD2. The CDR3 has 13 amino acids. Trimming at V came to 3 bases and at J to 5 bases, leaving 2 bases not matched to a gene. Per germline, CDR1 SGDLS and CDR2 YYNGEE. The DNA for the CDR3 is TGTGCCAGCAGCGCGGCGGGGGGAGATACGCAGTATTTT. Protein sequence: CASSAAGGDTQYF.

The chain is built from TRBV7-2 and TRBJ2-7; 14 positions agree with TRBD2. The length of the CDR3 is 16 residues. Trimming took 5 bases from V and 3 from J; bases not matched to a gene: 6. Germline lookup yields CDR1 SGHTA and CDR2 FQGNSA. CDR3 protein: CASSLTSGGANYEQYF. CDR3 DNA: TGTGCCAGCAGCCTGACTAGCGGGGGGGCAAACTACGAGCAGTACTTC. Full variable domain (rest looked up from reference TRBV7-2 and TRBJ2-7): GAGVSQSPSNKVTEKGKDVELRCDPISGHTALYWYRQSLGQGLEFLIYFQGNSAPDKSGLPSDRFSAERTGGSVSTLTIQRTQQEDSAVYLCASSLTSGGANYEQYFGPGTRLTVT.

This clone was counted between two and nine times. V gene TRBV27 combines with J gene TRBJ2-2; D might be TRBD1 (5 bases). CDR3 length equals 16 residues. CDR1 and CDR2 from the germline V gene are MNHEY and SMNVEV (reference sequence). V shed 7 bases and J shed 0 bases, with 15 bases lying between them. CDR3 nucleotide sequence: TGTGCCAGCACCCCCTCCCGGACAACGAACACCGGGGAGCTGTTTTTT. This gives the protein CASTPSRTTNTGELFF.

CDR3 nucleotides: TGTGCCAGCAGCCAATATGACAGTGTACCTAACTATGGCTACACCTTC. Amino acid sequence: CASSQYDSVPNYGYTF. The rearrangement uses TRBV14 and TRBJ1-2; a possible D gene is TRBD1 (5 bases). The V gene's germline CDR1 is SGHDN and CDR2 FVKESK. V dropped 2 bases and J dropped 0 bases, with 13 bases sitting between them. CDR3 length: 16 residues.